This T cell receptor beta chain was observed in a study of identical twins. Germline CDR1 is MGHRA and CDR2 is YSYEKL. The CDR3 sequence is 16 residues long. Germline trimming cut 1 base from V and 7 bases from J; bases unmatched to any gene: 5. The table lists this clonotype with many counts. Antigen: not known. TCRdb redid the calling of the 5' RACE reads with MiXCR, one entry per CDR3 protein. The data contain hundreds of thousands of distinct CDR3 sequences, approximately 9% of them singletons. General observations from the study: The study based its conclusions on cross-sectional statistical analysis and did not follow the same donors.

The sample was also linked to a second study, of yellow fever vaccine responses in identical twins.

The TCR originated in a woman younger than 30 in good health. The sequencing sample was made of PBMCs. This chain connects TRBV4-1 to TRBJ2-1, with 12 bases lining up with TRBD2. For the CDR3, the DNA is TGCGCCAGCAGCCAAGCCCCGACTAGCGGGAGAAATGAGCAGTTCTTC. It translates to CASSQAPTSGRNEQFF.